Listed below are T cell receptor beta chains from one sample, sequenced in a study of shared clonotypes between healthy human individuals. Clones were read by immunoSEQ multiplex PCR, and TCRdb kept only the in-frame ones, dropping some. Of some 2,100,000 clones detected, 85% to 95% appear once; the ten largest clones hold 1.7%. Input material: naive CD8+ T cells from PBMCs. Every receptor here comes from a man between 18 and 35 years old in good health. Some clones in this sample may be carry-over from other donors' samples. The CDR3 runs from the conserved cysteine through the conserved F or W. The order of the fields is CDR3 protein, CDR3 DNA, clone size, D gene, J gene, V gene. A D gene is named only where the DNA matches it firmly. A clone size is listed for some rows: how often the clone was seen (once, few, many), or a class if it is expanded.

CASSLMGNYGYTF	TGTGCCAGCAGTTTAATGGGAAACTATGGCTACACCTTC	-	-	TRBJ1-2	TRBV27
CASSLEGLASNEQYF	TGTGCCAGCAGCTTAGAGGGACTAGCTTCCAACGAGCAGTACTTC	-	TRBD2	TRBJ2-7	TRBV11-2
CASSLQGPSYEQYF	TGTGCCAGCAGTCTACAGGGCCCCTCCTACGAGCAGTACTTC	-	-	TRBJ2-7	TRBV28
CASSGLGSSYNEQFF	TGCGCCAGCAGCGGACTGGGGAGCTCCTACAATGAGCAGTTCTTC	-	-	TRBJ2-1	TRBV10-1
CASSFPGQGFTDTQYF	TGTGCCAGCAGCTTCCCAGGGCAGGGATTCACAGATACGCAGTATTTT	-	-	TRBJ2-3	TRBV5-4
CATAYPGELFF	TGTGCCACTGCGTACCCCGGGGAGCTGTTTTTT	-	-	TRBJ2-2	TRBV28
CSVVGMSSYNEQFF	TGCAGCGTCGTAGGGATGAGCTCCTACAATGAGCAGTTCTTC	-	-	TRBJ2-1	TRBV29-1
CASSLALKGGRSEQYF	TGTGCCAGCAGCTTAGCGCTAAAGGGAGGACGTAGCGAGCAGTACTTC	-	-	TRBJ2-7	TRBV7-2
CASRQKQRTSYEQYF	TGTGCCAGCAGGCAGAAACAGCGGACATCCTACGAGCAGTACTTC	-	-	TRBJ2-7	TRBV28
CASSQTGINSYGYTF	TGCGCCAGCAGCCAAACCGGAATAAACTCTTATGGCTACACCTTC	few	-	TRBJ1-2	TRBV4-1
CASSPPTRPEPQHF	TGTGCCAGCAGCCCACCCACACGACCGGAGCCCCAGCATTTT	-	-	TRBJ1-5	TRBV13
CSVRTRPPLDTQYF	TGCAGCGTCCGTACCCGGCCGCCCCTGGATACGCAGTATTTT	-	-	TRBJ2-3	TRBV29-1
CASSLDREELQPQHF	TGTGCCAGCAGCTTAGACAGGGAAGAGCTTCAGCCCCAGCATTTT	-	-	TRBJ1-5	TRBV7-9
CASSLGLAGEGYEQYF	TGTGCCAGCAGCTTAGGACTAGCGGGAGAAGGGTACGAGCAGTACTTC	-	TRBD2	TRBJ2-7	TRBV7-9
CASSFRTGSLDEQYF	TGTGCCAGCAGTTTTCGGACAGGGTCGTTGGACGAGCAGTACTTC	-	TRBD1	TRBJ2-7	TRBV28
CAISESWGTDTQYF	TGTGCCATCAGTGAGTCCTGGGGAACAGATACGCAGTATTTT	-	-	TRBJ2-3	TRBV10-3
CASSFVPPGNTEAFF	TGTGCCAGCAGCTTCGTCCCTCCTGGGAACACTGAAGCTTTCTTT	few	-	TRBJ1-1	TRBV7-2